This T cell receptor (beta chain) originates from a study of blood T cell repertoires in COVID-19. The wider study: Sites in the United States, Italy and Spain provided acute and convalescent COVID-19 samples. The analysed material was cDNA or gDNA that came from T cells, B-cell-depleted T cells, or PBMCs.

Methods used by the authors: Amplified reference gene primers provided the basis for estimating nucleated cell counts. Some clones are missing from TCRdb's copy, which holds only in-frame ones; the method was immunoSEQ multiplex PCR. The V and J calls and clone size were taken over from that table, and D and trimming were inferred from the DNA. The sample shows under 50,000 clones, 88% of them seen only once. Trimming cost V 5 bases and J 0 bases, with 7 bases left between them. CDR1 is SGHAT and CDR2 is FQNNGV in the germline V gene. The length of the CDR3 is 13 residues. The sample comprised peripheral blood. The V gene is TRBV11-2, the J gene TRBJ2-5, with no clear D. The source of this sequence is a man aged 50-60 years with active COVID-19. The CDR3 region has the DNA TGTGCCAGCAGCCGTGACAACCAAGAGACCCAGTACTTC. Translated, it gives CASSRDNQETQYF.